This T cell receptor beta chain was sequenced for a study of blood T cell repertoires in COVID-19. Whole-study context: Sites in the United States, Italy and Spain provided acute and convalescent COVID-19 samples. PBMCs, B-cell-depleted T cells, or T cells were the source of the cDNA or gDNA that made up the material.

This CDR3 contains 12 residues. The ends were cut back, 0 bases at V and 6 bases at J, with 5 bases in the middle. Per the germline V gene, CDR1 is GTSNPN and CDR2 is SVGIG (reference sequence). This clone was seen only a few times. Sequenced by immunoSEQ multiplex PCR; TCRdb stores in-frame clones only, minus some. The table has 200,000 to 300,000 clones, roughly nine tenths seen once. This receptor was taken from a woman aged 18 to 35 who had recovered from COVID-19. The chain couples TRBV30 to TRBJ1-4; D is unclear. The specimen sequenced was PBMCs or T cells enriched from blood (not recorded which). In nucleotides, the CDR3 is TGTGCCTGGAGTGTACTAGATGAAAAACTGTTTTTT. It codes for CAWSVLDEKLFF.